Presented here are 11 T cell receptor beta chains from one specimen sequenced in a study of T cell changes during pregnancy in multiple sclerosis. Sequencing used immunoSEQ multiplex PCR; TCRdb keeps in-frame clones, though not all of them. The table lists 55,000 to 85,000 clones, about 91% of them singletons. Specimen: peripheral blood, collected after pregnancy. The receptors stem from a female donor with multiple sclerosis, enrolled in a pregnancy study.

J is TRBJ2-1 and V is TRBV5-1, with D possibly being TRBD2 (6 bases). There are 15 residues in the CDR3. Trimming took 4 bases from V and 11 from J, leaving 22 bases between them. In germline, CDR1 is SGHRS, CDR2 YFSETQ. CDR3 sequence reads: CASSTRDSHGRQQFF. The CDR3 bases are TGCGCCAGCAGCACCCGGGACTCCCACGGCAGGCAGCAGTTCTTC.

J is TRBJ2-6 and V is TRBV28, with TRBD1 matching over 8 bases. There are 17 residues in the CDR3. Germline assignment: CDR1 MDHEN and CDR2 SYDVKM. J was trimmed by 2 bases and V by 5 bases; bases with no gene match: 8. The CDR3 loop is CASSRQGYRAGANVLTF. The CDR3 DNA sequence: TGTGCCAGCAGTAGACAGGGGTATAGGGCTGGGGCCAACGTCCTGACTTTC.

The V call is TRBV4-1, the J call TRBJ2-1; TRBD2 matches 7 bases. The CDR3 runs 16 residues. The germline gives CDR1 MGHRA, CDR2 YSYEKL. J gave up 7 bases and V 9 bases, and 18 bases lay outside the gene matches. DNA for the CDR3: TGCGCCAGTTCCGAATTAGCGGGCCCGGGCGGGAATGAGCAGTTCTTC. It specifies CASSELAGPGGNEQFF.

The V and J genes are TRBV18 and TRBJ2-1; 11 bases line up with TRBD1. The junction had 9 bases not matched to a gene; V was cut back by 6 bases and J by 5 bases. The CDR3 spans 16 residues. Germline V CDR1 and CDR2: KGHSH, LQKENI. CDR3 nucleotides: TGTGCCAGCTCTCAAAGGACAGGGGGCGCCGACAATGAGCAGTTCTTC. It specifies CASSQRTGGADNEQFF.

The chain uses TRBV11-2 and TRBJ1-4, with no clear D. The CDR3 is 15 residues long. From germline, CDR1 is SGHAT and CDR2 FQNNGV. Trimming took off 2 bases at V and 5 bases at J, with 12 bases between the two ends. This CDR3 reads CASSLSGGVNEKLFF. The DNA of the CDR3 is TGTGCCAGCAGCTTAAGCGGCGGGGTAAATGAAAAACTGTTTTTT.

In regard to this clone: Within the sample, other DNA sequences also encode this same CDR3. This rearrangement joins TRBV6-1 to TRBJ2-7; the match to TRBD1 covers 9 bases. This CDR3 comprises 15 residues. The V segment lost 5 bases and the J segment 0 bases; nucleotides outside the gene matches: 5. Germline-derived CDR1 and CDR2 are MNHNS and SASEGT. The CDR3 nucleotides are TGTGCCAGCAGTCTGACAGGGGGTGACTCCTACGAGCAGTACTTC. Residues: CASSLTGGDSYEQYF.

The chain is built from TRBV5-8 and TRBJ2-3, with D perhaps matching TRBD1 (6 bases). Germline assignment: CDR1 SGHTS and CDR2 YDEGEE. The CDR3 is 16 amino acids. Trimming cost V 4 bases and J 4 bases, with 19 bases left between them. The CDR3 spells CASSPQGGRSADTQYF. In nucleotides, the CDR3 is TGTGCCAGCAGCCCACAGGGTGGGAGATCGGCAGATACGCAGTATTTT.

The V gene is TRBV21-1, the J gene TRBJ2-1; the table's TRBD2 call for D was not verified on the DNA. TRBV21-1 is a pseudogene segment. This CDR3 is 18 amino acids long. Written as DNA, the CDR3 is TGTGCCAGCAGCAAGGGTAGCGGGAGTCGTATCTCCTACAATGAGCAGTTCTTC. Translation gives CASSKGSGSRISYNEQFF.

The CDR3 nucleotides read TGTGCCAGAAGCTTGACGGGTTGTTACGAGCAGTACTTC. Protein product: CARSLTGCYEQYF. The chain couples TRBV5-3 to TRBJ2-7; unclear D gene. TRBV5-3 qualifies as an ORF whose function is uncertain. V was trimmed by 1 base and J by 4 bases, leaving 9 bases between them. This CDR3 has 13 amino acids.

The V and J genes are TRBV14 and TRBJ2-7, with 9 bases lining up with TRBD1. Germline V gene lookup returns CDR1 SGHDN and CDR2 FVKESK. The CDR3 has 15 residues. V gave up 5 bases and J gave up 7 bases; unmatched junction bases: 12. The CDR3 bases are TGTGCCAGCAGCGCCCCGGGACAGGGATTTCGTGAGCAGTACTTC. Translation gives CASSAPGQGFREQYF.

This clone showed up just once. The chain is built from TRBV19 and TRBJ2-1; 9 positions agree with TRBD2. This CDR3 spans 16 amino acids. Germline CDR1 LNHDA, CDR2 SQIVND (reference sequence). J was trimmed by 2 bases and V by 3 bases; bases with no gene match: 5. The CDR3 spells CASSMEASGAYNEQFF. In DNA form, the CDR3 reads TGTGCCAGTAGTATGGAGGCTAGCGGGGCCTACAATGAGCAGTTCTTC.